This record covers a single T cell receptor beta chain. It has no known antigen specificity. No clone much larger than this one lies a single base away; base qualities are absent. The CDR3 runs 19 residues from the cysteine to the phenylalanine. The DNA shown is the 57-base CDR3, in frame from base 1. The immunoSEQ kit was used, according to the manufacturer's recommendations, to generate TCR beta libraries from genomic DNA. To prepare the libraries, a first multiplex PCR with proprietary primers was run, followed by a second PCR that added unique barcodes, and a bead cleanup was done after each round. A kit-provided positive control reaction and a negative control reaction were included in every sample batch. The final libraries were assessed on an Agilent 4200 TapeStation D1000 ScreenTape, pooled by volume, and quantified by qPCR. Sequencing ran on an Illumina NextSeq500 with a MidOutput 150-cycle cartridge, using 156 Read1 and 15 Index1 cycles with kit custom primers. The pooled library was loaded at roughly 0.94 pM with an approximately 18% PhiX control spike-in. Under the source paper's analysis protocol: Vendor-processed data were analyzed in R, with a clonotype defined as all T cells sharing the same CDR3 nucleotide sequence. For clone abundance analyses, frequencies were normalized to the 10,000 most abundant clones in each sample. Public T cell clones, which averaged fewer than five per sample, were removed prior to analysis. A difference in abundance of at least 32-fold between compartments was used to define tumor-enriched and baseline blood-enriched clonotypes. A beta-binomial differential abundance model was used to identify clonotypes that expanded or contracted between blood time points. Tumor-blood repertoire similarity was measured with the Baroni-Urbani and Buser coefficient, and group comparisons used two-tailed Wilcoxon tests in R. Imported from immuneACCESS, the table was reduced by TCRdb to in-frame sequences with V and J called. These copies leave out some clones; in studies compared against another copy, an unresolved V gene accounts for under half, and the cause of the remainder is not known. The V and J calls and clone size were taken over from that table, and D and trimming were inferred from the DNA. Present in this sample are 130,000 to 150,000 clones, about 88% of which were seen just once. The ten largest clones represent around 17% of the sample.

This sample stems from a study of radiation and T cells in renal cell carcinoma (TCRdb year 2020). About the full investigation: TCR beta sequencing covered 50 or so samples in total, comprising roughly 25 tumors and around 27 peripheral blood samples. The last blood draw occurred 4 weeks after radiation, at the same time as nephrectomy. A total of about 4 million unique CDR3 nucleotide sequences, encoding roughly 3,000,000 unique CDR3 amino acid sequences, were found across all 55 or so samples. What the research found in general, with its limitations: In blood, the top tumor clonotypes increased from baseline to 2 weeks after radiation and then shrank by 4 weeks, which suggests a temporary expansion of tumor-resident clones. Because pretreatment tumor biopsies were not available, the baseline intratumoral presence of clonotypes could not be determined. Tracking of blood repertoire dynamics stopped at three to four weeks after treatment, with no follow-up past that point. With a single-armed trial design, the study had no way to address how radiation dose or scheduling affects the TCR repertoire.

The sample's time point label is to be understood as: blood 4 weeks post-SBRT, at nephrectomy. The treatment or condition label here, explained by the study, means: 15 Gy SBRT to primary tumor, nephrectomy 4 weeks later. Samples were obtained from a clinical trial, in which 15 Gy stereotactic body radiation therapy was delivered to primary renal cell carcinomas and nephrectomy was performed 4 weeks later. To track tumor-enriched clonotypes, serial peripheral blood was sampled from radiation-treated patients at baseline and at 2 weeks and 4 weeks after SBRT. All patients had renal cell carcinoma with clear cell pathology. Genomic DNA for TCR sequencing was prepared using the QIAamp DNA Blood Mini Kit (Qiagen). Samples were included in the analyses only if all quality control checks were passed.

The chain is encoded by TRBV21-1 joined to TRBJ2-5; the table calls TRBD1, which could not be checked here. TRBV21-1 is designated a pseudogene. The input for sequencing was blood, taken from a patient whose treatment included radiotherapy and nephrectomy. The receptor comes from a woman aged 45-65 years with renal cell carcinoma. The CDR3 has the sequence CASPARQEISTRKQETQYF. The DNA sequence reads TGTGCCAGCCCAGCGCGACAGGAAATCTCGACTCGTAAGCAAGAGACCCAGTACTTC.